This TCR beta chain derives from a study of regulatory T cells in long-lasting Graves disease. To make TCR beta libraries, researchers used iRepertoire HTBI primers and Arm-PCR of CDR3 regions. TCRdb passed the multiplex PCR reads through MiXCR, listing each CDR3 protein once. The data hold over 400,000 distinct CDR3 sequences, with 13% to 15% observed a single time. Time point indicated: newly diagnosed GD, antithyroid drugs for less than 3 months. Making the TCR library involved RNA that had been extracted from PBMCs. The peripheral blood volume drawn was around 10 milliliters, and it was collected into EDTA tubes. This CDR3 region has 15 residues. Germline CDR1 reads MNHEY; CDR2 reads SMNVEV (reference sequence). The ends were cut back, 2 bases at V and 2 bases at J, with 7 bases in the middle. This sample was shared with a second study, whose subject was T cells in Graves' hyperthyroidism and ophthalmopathy. That publication notes: Most thyroid clonotypes with frequency above 0.001 were detected in blood.

This chain uses TRBV27 with TRBJ1-6, with D hard to call. This TCR was recovered from a woman between 45 and 65 years old with Graves disease. The material was peripheral blood mononuclear cells (PBMCs), obtained at new diagnosis, from a patient treated with antithyroid drugs. Here the CDR3 DNA reads TGTGCCAGCAGTTTACTGTCTCCCTATAATTCACCCCTCCACTTT. This encodes CASSLLSPYNSPLHF.